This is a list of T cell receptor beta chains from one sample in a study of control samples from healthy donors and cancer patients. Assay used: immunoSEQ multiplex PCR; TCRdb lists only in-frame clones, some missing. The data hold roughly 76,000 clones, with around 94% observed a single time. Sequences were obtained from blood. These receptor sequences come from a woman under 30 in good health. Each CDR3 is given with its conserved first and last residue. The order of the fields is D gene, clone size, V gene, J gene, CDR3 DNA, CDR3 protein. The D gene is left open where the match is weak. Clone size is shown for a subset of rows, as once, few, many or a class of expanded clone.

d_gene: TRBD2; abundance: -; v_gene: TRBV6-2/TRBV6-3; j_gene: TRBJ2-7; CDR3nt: TGTGCCAGCAGTTATGCACAGGGGACTAGTGAGCGGGAGGAACCCTCCTACGAGCAGTACTTC; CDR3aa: CASSYAQGTSEREEPSYEQYF
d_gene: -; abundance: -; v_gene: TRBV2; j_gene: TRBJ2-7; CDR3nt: TGTGCCAGCAGGGGCTTGTCCCAGAAGTACTTC; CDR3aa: CASRGLSQKYF
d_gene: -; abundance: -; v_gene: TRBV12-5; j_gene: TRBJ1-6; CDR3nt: TGTGCTAGTGGTTTATCGGGGCAGGGAGGTAATTCACCCCTCCACTTT; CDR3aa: CASGLSGQGGNSPLHF
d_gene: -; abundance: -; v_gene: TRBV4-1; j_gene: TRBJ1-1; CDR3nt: TGCGCCAGCAGCCAAGGCACAGGTTCCATGAACACTGAAGCTTTCTTT; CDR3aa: CASSQGTGSMNTEAFF
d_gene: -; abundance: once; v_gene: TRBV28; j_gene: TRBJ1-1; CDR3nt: TGTGCCAGCGCAACCCTGGGGACTGAAGCTTTCTTT; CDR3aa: CASATLGTEAFF
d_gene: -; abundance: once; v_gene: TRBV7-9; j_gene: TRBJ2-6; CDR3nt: TGTGCCAGCAGCTTGAACTGGGGGAACTCGGGCTCTGGGGCCAACGTCCTGACTTTC; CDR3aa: CASSLNWGNSGSGANVLTF
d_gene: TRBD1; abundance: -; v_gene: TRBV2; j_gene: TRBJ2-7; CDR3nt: TGTGCCAGCAGGGACGACAGGGGCGAGCAGTACTTC; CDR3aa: CASRDDRGEQYF
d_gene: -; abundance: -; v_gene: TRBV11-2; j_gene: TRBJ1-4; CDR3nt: TGTGCCAGCAGCTTGGATAGGTGGGATGAAAAACTGTTTTTT; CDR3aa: CASSLDRWDEKLFF
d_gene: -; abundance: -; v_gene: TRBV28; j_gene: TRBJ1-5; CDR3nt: TGTGCCAGCACGCCAATAGACAGGCTAACTTTTCGCAATCAGCCCCAGCATTTT; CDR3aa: CASTPIDRLTFRNQPQHF
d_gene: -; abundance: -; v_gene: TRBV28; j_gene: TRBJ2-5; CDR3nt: TGTGCCAGCCGGAGCAACCAAGAGACCCAGTACTTC; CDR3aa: CASRSNQETQYF
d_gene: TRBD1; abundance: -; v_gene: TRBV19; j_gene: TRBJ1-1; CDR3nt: TGTGCCACCGCCGGACAGGGAGTTAGTTGGGGTTTTGGAGCTTTCTTT; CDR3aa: CATAGQGVSWGFGAFF
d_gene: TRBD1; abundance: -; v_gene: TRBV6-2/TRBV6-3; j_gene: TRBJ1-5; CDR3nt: TGTGCCAGCAGTTACTCGAGAGGACAGGGCATGTCGGTGTCTCAGCCCCAGCATTTT; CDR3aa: CASSYSRGQGMSVSQPQHF
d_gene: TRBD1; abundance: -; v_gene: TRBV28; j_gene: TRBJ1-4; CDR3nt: TGTGCCAGCAGTTCAGGAGGACAGGGGAATGAAAAACTGTTTTTT; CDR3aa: CASSSGGQGNEKLFF
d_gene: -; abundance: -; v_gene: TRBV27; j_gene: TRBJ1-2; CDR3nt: TGTGCCAGCAGGGGGGGGTGGGATGGCTACACCTTC; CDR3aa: CASRGGWDGYTF
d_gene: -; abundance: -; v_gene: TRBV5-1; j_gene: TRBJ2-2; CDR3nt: TGCGCCAGCAGCTTGGGTGGGACCTTGAACACCGGGGAGCTGTTTTTT; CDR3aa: CASSLGGTLNTGELFF
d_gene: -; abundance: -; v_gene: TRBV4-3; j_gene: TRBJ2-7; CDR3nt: TGCGCCAGCAGCCAAGATGCGACCGTTCCTGAGGAGCAGTACTTC; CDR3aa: CASSQDATVPEEQYF